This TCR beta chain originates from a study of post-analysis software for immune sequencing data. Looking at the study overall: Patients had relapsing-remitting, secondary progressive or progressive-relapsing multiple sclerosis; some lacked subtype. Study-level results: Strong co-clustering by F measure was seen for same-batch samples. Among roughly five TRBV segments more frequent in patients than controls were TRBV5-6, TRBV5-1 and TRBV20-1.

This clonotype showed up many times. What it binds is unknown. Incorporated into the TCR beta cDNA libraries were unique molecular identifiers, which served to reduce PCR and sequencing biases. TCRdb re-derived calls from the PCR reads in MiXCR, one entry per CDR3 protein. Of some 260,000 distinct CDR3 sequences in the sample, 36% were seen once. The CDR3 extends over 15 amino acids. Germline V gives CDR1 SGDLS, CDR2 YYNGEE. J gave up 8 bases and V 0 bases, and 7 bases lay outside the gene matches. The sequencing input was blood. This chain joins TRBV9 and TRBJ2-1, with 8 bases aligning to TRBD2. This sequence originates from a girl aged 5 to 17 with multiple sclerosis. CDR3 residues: CASSVVTGGNHEQFF. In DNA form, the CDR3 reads TGTGCCAGCAGCGTAGTGACGGGGGGGAACCATGAGCAGTTCTTC.